The sequence of this T cell receptor beta chain was determined in a study of blood T cell repertoires in COVID-19. Study-level information: Some COVID-19 samples were acute and others convalescent; all came from the United States, Italy and Spain. The cDNA or gDNA used as material had been derived from T cells, B-cell-depleted T cells, or PBMCs.

Per the original methods: How many nucleated cells were present was estimated from reference gene primer amplification. The repertoire was sequenced with immunoSEQ multiplex PCR; TCRdb's copy has only in-frame clones and lacks some. For V, J and clone size, that table is used; D and trimming come from the DNA. The table lists 250,000 or so clones, around 89% of them singletons. The V gene lost 0 bases and the J gene lost 7 bases, with 19 bases spanning the gap. There are 16 residues in the CDR3. Per the germline V gene, CDR1 is SGHNT and CDR2 is YYREEE (reference sequence). Followed over time, Seattle patients had been enrolled while infection was active.

V and J are TRBV5-4 and TRBJ1-2; the D gene is possibly TRBD1 (6 bases). The sample comprised peripheral blood. This receptor was identified in a woman aged 55-69 years with COVID-19, enrolled during active disease. CDR3 amino acids: CASSLDGRGAISGYTF. CDR3 nucleotides: TGTGCCAGCAGCTTGGATGGCCGGGGGGCAATTAGTGGCTACACCTTC.